One sample yielded the 19 T cell receptor beta chains listed below, sequenced in a study of Ad26.COV2.S vaccination and SARS-CoV-2 variants (dated by TCRdb to the early 2020s). The sample's treatment or condition label, in plain terms: some 19 received Ad26.COV2.S at low or high dose, single or two shots; roughly five received placebo; per-sample allocation not given. For vaccine and placebo recipients, the sequenced repertoires came from samples collected on day 63 after the first injection. Library preparation employed the immunoSEQ multiplex PCR assay. Held by TCRdb, this immuneACCESS table contains in-frame sequences only and omits some clones. Under half of the omission traces to an unresolved V gene where checked; the cause of the rest is unknown. This sample lists more than 300,000 clones; 80% to 90% were detected once. The ten largest clones capture about 10% of the sample. The specimen comprised peripheral blood, sampled in a trial of Ad26.COV2.S vaccine versus placebo. Every receptor here comes from a person aged 18-65 years who received the Ad26.COV2.S COVID-19 vaccine or a placebo.

This chain links TRBV7-2 with TRBJ2-7, with TRBD1 matching over 10 bases. CDR1 is SGHTA and CDR2 is FQGNSA in the germline V gene. V lost 7 bases and J lost 2; bases outside the gene matches: 5. CDR3 length equals 14 residues. The CDR3: CASNPGQGTYEQYF. The CDR3 coding sequence is TGTGCCAGCAATCCGGGACAGGGGACCTACGAGCAGTACTTC.

In DNA form, the CDR3 reads TGTGCCAGCAGCTTAGGACGGAGCACAGATACGCAGTATTTT. This codes for CASSLGRSTDTQYF. The chain carries TRBV7-2 and TRBJ2-3; no clear D. CDR3 length equals 14 residues. Germline V CDR1 and CDR2: SGHTA, FQGNSA. The V gene lost 1 base and the J gene lost 0 bases, with 5 bases spanning the gap. Full variable domain (remainder filled in from reference TRBV7-2 and TRBJ2-3): GAGVSQSPSNKVTEKGKDVELRCDPISGHTALYWYRQSLGQGLEFLIYFQGNSAPDKSGLPSDRFSAERTGGSVSTLTIQRTQQEDSAVYLCASSLGRSTDTQYFGPGTRLTVL.

CDR3 in amino acids: CASGPGAAQYF. DNA for the CDR3: TGTGCCAGTGGCCCGGGCGCGGCGCAGTATTTT. The chain links TRBV19 to TRBJ2-3; D gene unclear. Deletions cut 8 bases from V and 10 bases from J, with 13 bases between. This CDR3 spans 11 amino acids. Germline V gene data show CDR1 as LNHDA and CDR2 as SQIVND (reference sequence).

The genes are TRBV7-2 and TRBJ2-3, with D perhaps matching TRBD1 (7 bases). The CDR3 is 18 residues long. CDR1 and CDR2 (germline): SGHTA, FQGNSA. V was pared by 2 bases and J by 1 base, with 19 bases between. Here the CDR3 DNA reads TGTGCCAGCAGCTTACGACTGCAGGGGGGCCGAGGCACAGATACGCAGTATTTT. The encoded protein is CASSLRLQGGRGTDTQYF.

The chain uses TRBV5-1 and TRBJ2-1, with 7 bases identical to TRBD1. The CDR3 covers 14 residues. Germline V CDR1 and CDR2: SGHRS, YFSETQ. Losses at the gene ends were 0 bases for V and 7 bases for J; bases not matched to a gene: 4. The CDR3 protein is CASSLVTGINEQFF. CDR3 nucleotides: TGCGCCAGCAGCTTGGTGACAGGGATTAATGAGCAGTTCTTC.

The chain uses TRBV30 and TRBJ1-4, with 8 nucleotides matching TRBD1. Per the germline V gene, CDR1 is GTSNPN and CDR2 is SVGIG (reference sequence). The V segment lost 6 bases and the J segment 4 bases; nucleotides outside the gene matches: 10. This CDR3 region has 15 residues. The CDR3 DNA sequence: TGTGCCTGCACCGCCGGGACAGGTTATAATGAAAAACTGTTTTTT. Translated, it gives CACTAGTGYNEKLFF.

CDR3 bases: TGTGCCAGCAGCTTGATGCTATCCCCCTACGAGCAGTACTTC. This encodes CASSLMLSPYEQYF. This chain uses TRBV5-4 with TRBJ2-7; no clear D. The CDR3 runs 14 residues. V dropped 1 base and J dropped 2 bases, with 10 bases sitting between them. The V gene's germline CDR1 is SGHNT and CDR2 YYREEE (reference sequence).

The V gene is TRBV24-1, the J gene TRBJ2-1; TRBD2 might be the D (5 bases). Trimming shortened V by 3 bases and J by 8 bases, and 10 bases separated the two germline ends. The germline CDR1 and CDR2 sequences are KGHDR and SFDVKD. The CDR3 is made up of 13 amino acids. The CDR3 DNA reads as TGTGCCACCAGTGATAGCACTAGACATGAGCAGTTCTTC. It yields the protein CATSDSTRHEQFF.

The chain combines TRBV5-6 with TRBJ2-2, with D possibly matching TRBD2 (5 bases). CDR3 length: 12 residues. V lost 5 bases to trimming and J lost 5 bases, with 7 bases between them. The germline CDR1 and CDR2 sequences are SGHDT and YYEEEE. CDR3 nucleotide sequence: TGTGCCAGCAGTGAGGGTACCGGGGAGCTGTTTTTT. Its translation is CASSEGTGELFF. Using reference TRBV5-6 and TRBJ2-2 for the parts outside the CDR3, the full variable domain is DAGVTQSPTHLIKTRGQQVTLRCSPKSGHDTVSWYQQALGQGPQFIFQYYEEEERQRGNFPDRFSGHQFPNYSSELNVNALLLGDSALYLCASSEGTGELFFGEGSRLTVL.

The chain is built from TRBV7-2 and TRBJ1-1; D is ambiguous. The germline gives CDR1 SGHTA, CDR2 FQGNSA. The CDR3 loop spans 13 amino acids. V was trimmed by 7 bases and J by 1 base, leaving 10 bases between them. CDR3 region: CASNNSPNTEAFF. The CDR3 DNA is TGTGCCAGCAATAACAGCCCGAACACTGAAGCTTTCTTT.

J is TRBJ2-5 and V is TRBV14, with D tentatively TRBD1 (6 bases). Germline CDR1 and CDR2: SGHDN and FVKESK. The CDR3 spans 14 residues. V was clipped by 4 bases and J by 4 bases, with 13 bases between them. CDR3 amino acids: CASSRMGAAETQYF. The CDR3, as DNA: TGTGCCAGCAGCCGGATGGGGGCCGCAGAGACCCAGTACTTC.

The gene calls are TRBV7-9 and TRBJ2-1; D is possibly TRBD1 or TRBD2 (5 bases each). Germline values: CDR1 SEHNR, CDR2 FQNEAQ (reference sequence). CDR3 length: 17 residues. V lost 2 bases to trimming and J lost 5 bases, with 19 bases between them. The CDR3 DNA reads as TGTGCCAGCAGCTTAACCCGGCTAGGGACCAAACACAATGAGCAGTTCTTC. It specifies CASSLTRLGTKHNEQFF.

J is TRBJ2-1 and V is TRBV3-1 (or the pseudogene TRBV3-2); 9 bases are shared with TRBD1. The CDR3 is 16 amino acids. From germline, CDR1 is LGHDT and CDR2 YNNKEL (reference sequence). The V gene end was trimmed by 1 base and the J gene end by 3 bases; junction bases not matched to a gene: 4. CDR3 DNA sequence: TGTGCCAGCAGCCAAGCCAGGGACAGGGTCTACAATGAGCAGTTCTTC. It is translated as CASSQARDRVYNEQFF.

The chain carries TRBV28 and TRBJ1-3; TRBD1 matches 7 bases. V shed 6 bases and J 0 bases; nucleotides not matched to a gene: 8. Germline CDR1 and CDR2: MDHEN and SYDVKM. This CDR3 region has 16 residues. The CDR3 DNA reads TGTGCCAGCAGAAGTCCCGGGACAGACTCTGGAAACACCATATATTTT. Translated: CASRSPGTDSGNTIYF.

The chain recombines TRBV27 with TRBJ1-4; 10 bases line up with TRBD1. Germline V gene lookup returns CDR1 MNHEY and CDR2 SMNVEV (reference sequence). Trimming cost V 5 bases and J 4 bases; bases outside gene matches: 1. This CDR3 comprises 14 residues. The CDR3 DNA follows: TGTGCCAGCAGTGGGGACAGGGGTAATGAAAAACTGTTTTTT. This codes for CASSGDRGNEKLFF.

J is TRBJ2-5 and V is TRBV3-1 (or the pseudogene TRBV3-2); D gene ambiguous. CDR1 and CDR2 from the germline V gene are LGHDT and YNNKEL (reference sequence). The CDR3 runs to 13 residues. V lost 6 bases and J 3 bases, leaving 11 bases between the germline ends. The CDR3 sequence: CASSSRPEETQYF. CDR3 DNA: TGTGCCAGCAGTTCCAGGCCGGAAGAGACCCAGTACTTC.

The rearrangement links TRBV28 to TRBJ2-7; D gene unclear. CDR3 length equals 11 residues. The V end lost 5 bases, the J end lost 3 bases, and 5 bases lay between the germline ends. The germline V gene has CDR1 MDHEN and CDR2 SYDVKM. CDR3 amino acids: CASSANYEQYF. In nucleotides, the CDR3 is TGTGCCAGCAGTGCCAACTACGAGCAGTACTTC.

This clone was picked up one time. The chain combines TRBV12-2 with TRBJ1-4. TRBV12-2 is noted as a pseudogene. The CDR3 has 15 residues. Here the CDR3 reads CASRLASGHAEKLFF. The DNA for the CDR3 is TGTGCAAGTCGCTTAGCGTCGGGGCACGCTGAAAAACTGTTTTTT.

This chain joins TRBV11-2 and TRBJ2-1; 8 nucleotides line up with TRBD2. The germline V gene encodes CDR1 SGHAT and CDR2 FQNNGV. CDR3 size: 17 residues. V shed 5 bases and J 5 bases; nucleotides not matched to a gene: 14. This chain's CDR3 is CASSQFPSGSNNNEQFF. As DNA, the CDR3 is TGTGCCAGCAGCCAATTCCCCAGCGGGAGCAATAACAATGAGCAGTTCTTC.